One sample yielded the 22 T cell receptor beta chains listed below, sequenced in a study of blood T cell repertoires in COVID-19. Generated by immunoSEQ multiplex PCR, the TCRdb table keeps only in-frame clones and is missing some. The sample lists some 180,000 clones, 75% to 90% occurring once. Sequenced input: PBMCs or T cells enriched from blood (not recorded which). The receptors shown here come from a middle-aged man who had recovered from COVID-19.

The V call is TRBV10-2, the J call TRBJ1-1, with TRBD1 as a possible D gene (5 bases). The CDR3 covers 11 residues. Germline loops: CDR1 WSHSY, CDR2 SAAADI. With 3 bases removed from V and 11 bases from J, the gap between germline ends came to 10 bases. Written as DNA, the CDR3 is TGCGCCAGCAGTGACAGGGTGTGGGCTTTCTTT. Its translation: CASSDRVWAFF.

The chain joins TRBV28 to TRBJ1-2, with TRBD1 identical over 8 bases. The CDR3 has 14 amino acids. Germline V lookup: CDR1 MDHEN, CDR2 SYDVKM. The ends lost 5 bases at V and 7 bases at J; junction bases unmatched: 9. The CDR3 here is CASSIQTGAAGYTF. DNA of the CDR3: TGTGCCAGCAGTATCCAGACAGGGGCTGCTGGCTACACCTTC.

This chain joins TRBV7-2 and TRBJ2-3; maybe TRBD2 (5 bases). V was shortened by 1 base and J by 1 base, with 9 bases between the two germline ends. The CDR3 contains 15 residues. Germline CDR1 reads SGHTA; CDR2 reads FQGNSA. CDR3 region: CASSLEGAGTDTQYF. CDR3 in DNA: TGTGCCAGCAGCTTAGAGGGAGCGGGCACAGATACGCAGTATTTT. Looking up the rest from reference TRBV7-2 and TRBJ2-3 gives the full variable domain: GAGVSQSPSNKVTEKGKDVELRCDPISGHTALYWYRQSLGQGLEFLIYFQGNSAPDKSGLPSDRFSAERTGGSVSTLTIQRTQQEDSAVYLCASSLEGAGTDTQYFGPGTRLTVL.

The V gene is TRBV19, the J gene TRBJ2-7; D is perhaps TRBD1 (6 bases). The germline V gene encodes CDR1 LNHDA and CDR2 SQIVND (reference sequence). The CDR3 covers 12 residues. Trimming cost V 7 bases and J 7 bases, with 14 bases left between them. CDR3 loop: CASNRDTTEQYF. The CDR3 nucleotides read TGTGCCAGTAACAGGGATACTACGGAGCAGTACTTC.

This chain connects TRBV11-3 to TRBJ1-6; D gene ambiguous. CDR3 length: 12 residues. From germline, CDR1 is SGHNT and CDR2 YENEEA. V lost 3 bases to trimming and J lost 9 bases, with 6 bases between them. The CDR3 spells CASSFSSSPLHF. The CDR3 DNA sequence: TGTGCCAGCAGCTTCTCTAGTTCACCCCTCCACTTT.

J is TRBJ2-6 and V is TRBV28, with 9 nucleotides matching TRBD1. Germline trimming cut 6 bases from V and 0 bases from J; bases unmatched to any gene: 12. CDR1 MDHEN and CDR2 SYDVKM come from the germline V gene. This CDR3 spans 19 amino acids. CDR3 DNA: TGTGCCAGCAGCCCGCAAGGACAGGGGAAAGGCTCTGGGGCCAACGTCCTGACTTTC. Translated, it gives CASSPQGQGKGSGANVLTF.

This chain joins TRBV27 and TRBJ2-1; 11 positions agree with TRBD2. The germline V gene encodes CDR1 MNHEY and CDR2 SMNVEV (reference sequence). The CDR3 consists of 16 residues. Trimming at V came to 2 bases and at J to 8 bases, leaving 8 bases not matched to a gene. The CDR3: CASSLIRTSGLDEQFF. CDR3 in DNA: TGTGCCAGCAGTTTAATTAGGACTAGCGGGCTGGATGAGCAGTTCTTC.

Only a few counts were recorded for this clone. The chain recombines TRBV28 with TRBJ2-7; D gene uncertain. Per the germline V gene, CDR1 is MDHEN and CDR2 is SYDVKM. This CDR3 has 13 residues. Trimming took off 5 bases at V and 4 bases at J, with 12 bases between the two ends. The CDR3 nucleotides read TGTGCCAGCAGTACGCACCGAGAGTACGAGCAGTACTTC. This codes for CASSTHREYEQYF.

This chain connects TRBV29-1 to TRBJ2-3, with TRBD1 matching 12 bases. The germline CDR1 and CDR2 sequences are SQVTM and ANQGSEA. The V and J ends lost 7 bases and 4 bases, in that order; junction bases with no gene match: 6. The length of the CDR3 is 14 residues. The CDR3 region has the DNA TGCAGCGCGGAGGGGGACAGGGGGCCAGATACGCAGTATTTT. This encodes CSAEGDRGPDTQYF.

The chain carries TRBV6-6 and TRBJ2-7; a weak D match, TRBD2 (6 bases). Germline V gene lookup returns CDR1 MNHNY and CDR2 SVGAGI (reference sequence). Between the trimmed V and J ends, which lost 6 bases and 7 bases, there was a span of 16 bases. CDR3 length: 13 amino acids. In DNA, the CDR3 is TGTGCCAGCAGCGCGCGGGGACCCGGAGAGCAGTACTTC. The encoded protein is CASSARGPGEQYF.

This sequence joins TRBV4-1 and TRBJ2-3; perhaps TRBD2 as D (5 bases). Trimming cost V 6 bases and J 4 bases, with 14 bases left between them. The V gene's germline CDR1 is MGHRA and CDR2 YSYEKL. The CDR3 loop spans 14 amino acids. In DNA form, the CDR3 reads TGCGCCAGCAGTTCTCCGGGCGGGTCAGATACGCAGTATTTT. Encoded protein: CASSSPGGSDTQYF.

The V and J genes are TRBV11-3 and TRBJ2-7, with 8 bases that match TRBD1. V lost 4 bases and J lost 2; bases outside the gene matches: 4. Per germline, CDR1 SGHNT and CDR2 YENEEA. The CDR3 is 14 residues long. The CDR3 DNA reads as TGTGCCAGCAGCTACGGACAGGGTCCCTACGAGCAGTACTTC. Translated, it gives CASSYGQGPYEQYF.

The J gene is TRBJ1-2, the V gene TRBV7-9; 7 nucleotides match TRBD1. Germline values: CDR1 SEHNR, CDR2 FQNEAQ (reference sequence). The CDR3 totals 13 residues. With V trimmed by 3 bases and J by 3 bases, 1 base remained unmatched. The CDR3 bases are TGTGCCAGCAGCTTCGGACAGGACTATGGCTACACCTTC. Translating it yields CASSFGQDYGYTF.

The V and J genes are TRBV30 and TRBJ2-5; D call uncertain. Germline loops: CDR1 GTSNPN, CDR2 SVGIG (reference sequence). The CDR3 loop spans 12 amino acids. Trimming took off 2 bases at V and 2 bases at J, with 6 bases between the two ends. This chain's CDR3 is CAWSSRQETQYF. Written as DNA, the CDR3 is TGTGCCTGGAGTAGCCGACAAGAGACCCAGTACTTC.

V usage is TRBV30 and J usage is TRBJ2-2; possibly TRBD1 for D (5 bases). Germline V gene sequence: CDR1 GTSNPN, CDR2 SVGIG (reference sequence). CDR3 length: 14 amino acids. V shed 2 bases and J shed 3 bases, with 10 bases lying between them. For the CDR3, the DNA is TGTGCCTGGAGTAAGGACAAGCACACCGGGGAGCTGTTTTTT. Protein sequence: CAWSKDKHTGELFF.

V gene TRBV5-1 combines with J gene TRBJ2-3; D might be TRBD2 (6 bases). The CDR3 covers 13 residues. The V end was cut by 6 bases, the J end by 5 bases, with 13 bases between. CDR1 and CDR2 from the germline V gene are SGHRS and YFSETQ. CDR3 nucleotide sequence: TGCGCCAGCATCCCCGCGGGGAGAGATACGCAGTATTTT. This gives the protein CASIPAGRDTQYF.

The chain joins TRBV7-9 to TRBJ1-6; TRBD1 aligns across 12 bases. From germline, CDR1 is SEHNR and CDR2 FQNEAQ (reference sequence). The CDR3 is 15 amino acids. Unmatched junction bases numbered 2, after V lost 4 bases and J lost 7 bases. This CDR3 reads CASSSGTGGNSPLHF. The CDR3 nucleotides are TGTGCCAGCAGCTCCGGGACAGGGGGCAATTCACCCCTCCACTTT.

The sample holds one count of this clone. V and J are TRBV28 and TRBJ1-2; 7 bases are a match to TRBD1. This CDR3 region has 13 residues. The J segment lost 8 bases and the V segment lost 3 bases, leaving 6 bases of the junction unmatched. Germline assignment: CDR1 MDHEN and CDR2 SYDVKM. In DNA form, the CDR3 reads TGTGCCAGCAGTTTTAGTCAGGGGGGAGGCTACACCTTC. This sequence encodes CASSFSQGGGYTF.

The V and J genes are TRBV9 and TRBJ2-1; TRBD1 aligns across 7 bases. The germline CDR1 and CDR2 sequences are SGDLS and YYNGEE. Trimming removed 4 bases from V and 8 bases from J; junction bases left unmatched: 6. This CDR3 is built from 13 residues. The CDR3: CASSHDRVHEQFF. The DNA of the CDR3 is TGTGCCAGCAGCCATGACAGGGTTCATGAGCAGTTCTTC.

The chain couples TRBV24-1 to TRBJ1-5; D possibly corresponds to TRBD1 (6 bases). V was shortened by 4 bases and J by 11 bases, with 11 bases between the two germline ends. The CDR3 is 12 amino acids. The germline gives CDR1 KGHDR, CDR2 SFDVKD. The CDR3 reads CATSEQGLSQHF. CDR3 DNA sequence: TGTGCCACCAGTGAGCAGGGGTTGTCCCAGCATTTT.

This rearrangement joins TRBV29-1 to TRBJ1-1; D might be TRBD1 (6 bases). This CDR3 comprises 10 residues. V was shortened by 7 bases and J by 7 bases, with 10 bases between the two germline ends. Germline CDR1 reads SQVTM; CDR2 reads ANQGSEA. Written as DNA, the CDR3 is TGCAGCGCTATAGGGGGTGAAGCTTTCTTT. This encodes CSAIGGEAFF. Based on the CDR3 plus reference TRBV29-1 and TRBJ1-1, the full variable domain is SAVISQKPSRDICQRGTSLTIQCQVDSQVTMMFWYRQQPGQSLTLIATANQGSEATYESGFVIDKFPISRPNLTFSTLTVSNMSPEDSSIYLCSAIGGEAFFGQGTRLTVV.

This rearrangement joins TRBV18 to TRBJ2-2, with 9 bases identical to TRBD1. V lost 3 bases to trimming and J lost 4 bases; unmatched junction nucleotides: 6. Germline V gene data show CDR1 as KGHSH and CDR2 as LQKENI. The CDR3 is 16 residues long. The CDR3 sequence: CASSPLQGALTGELFF. The CDR3 DNA reads TGTGCCAGCTCACCTCTACAGGGGGCGCTCACCGGGGAGCTGTTTTTT.